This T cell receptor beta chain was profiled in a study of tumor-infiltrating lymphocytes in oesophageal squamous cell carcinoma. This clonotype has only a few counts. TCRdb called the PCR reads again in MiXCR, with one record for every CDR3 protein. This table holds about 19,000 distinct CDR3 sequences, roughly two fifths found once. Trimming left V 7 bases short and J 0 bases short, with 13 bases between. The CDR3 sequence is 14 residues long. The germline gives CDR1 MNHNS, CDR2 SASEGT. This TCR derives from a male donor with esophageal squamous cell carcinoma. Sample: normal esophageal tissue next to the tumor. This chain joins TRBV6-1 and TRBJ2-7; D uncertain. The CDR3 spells CASNTESSSYEQYF. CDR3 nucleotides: TGTGCCAGCAACACGGAATCAAGCTCCTACGAGCAGTACTTC.